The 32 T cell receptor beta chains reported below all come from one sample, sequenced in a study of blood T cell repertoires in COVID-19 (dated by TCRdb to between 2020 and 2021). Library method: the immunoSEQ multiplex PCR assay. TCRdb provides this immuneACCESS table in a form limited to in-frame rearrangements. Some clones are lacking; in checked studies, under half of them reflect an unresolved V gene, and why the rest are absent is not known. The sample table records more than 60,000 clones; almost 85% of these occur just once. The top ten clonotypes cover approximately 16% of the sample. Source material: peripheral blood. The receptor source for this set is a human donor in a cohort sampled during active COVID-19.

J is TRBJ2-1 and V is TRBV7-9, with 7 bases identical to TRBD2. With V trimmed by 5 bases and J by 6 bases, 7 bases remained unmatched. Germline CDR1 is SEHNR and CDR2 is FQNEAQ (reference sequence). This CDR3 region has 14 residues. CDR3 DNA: TGTGCCAGCAGCGCAGCGGGACGGGTCAATGAGCAGTTCTTC. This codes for CASSAAGRVNEQFF.

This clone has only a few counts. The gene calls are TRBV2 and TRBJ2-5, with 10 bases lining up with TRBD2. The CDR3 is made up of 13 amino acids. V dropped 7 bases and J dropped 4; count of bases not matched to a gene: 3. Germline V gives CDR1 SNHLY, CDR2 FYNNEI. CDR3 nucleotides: TGTGCCAGCAACCGACTAGCGGGAGAGACCCAGTACTTC. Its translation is CASNRLAGETQYF.

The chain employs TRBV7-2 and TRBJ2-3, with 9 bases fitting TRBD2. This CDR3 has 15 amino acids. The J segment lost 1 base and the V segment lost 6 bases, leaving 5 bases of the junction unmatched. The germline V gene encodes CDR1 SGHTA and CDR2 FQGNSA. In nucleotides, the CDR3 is TGTGCCAGCAGGACGCGGGGGGGCGGCACAGATACGCAGTATTTT. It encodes CASRTRGGGTDTQYF.

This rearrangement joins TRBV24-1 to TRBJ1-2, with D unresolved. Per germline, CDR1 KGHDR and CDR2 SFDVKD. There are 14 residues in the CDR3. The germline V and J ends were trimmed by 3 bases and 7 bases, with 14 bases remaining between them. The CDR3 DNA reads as TGTGCCACCAGTGATGGTCGGACTTCCTTTGGCTACACCTTC. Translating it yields CATSDGRTSFGYTF.

The CDR3 is CASSLRTDGYTF. CDR3 DNA: TGTGCCAGCAGCTTGAGGACTGATGGCTACACCTTC. This chain links TRBV5-6 with TRBJ1-2; D unclear. There are 12 residues in the CDR3. With 1 base removed from V and 6 bases from J, the gap between germline ends came to 7 bases. Germline values: CDR1 SGHDT, CDR2 YYEEEE. The whole variable domain, filled in from reference TRBV5-6 and TRBJ1-2, reads DAGVTQSPTHLIKTRGQQVTLRCSPKSGHDTVSWYQQALGQGPQFIFQYYEEEERQRGNFPDRFSGHQFPNYSSELNVNALLLGDSALYLCASSLRTDGYTFGSGTRLTVV.

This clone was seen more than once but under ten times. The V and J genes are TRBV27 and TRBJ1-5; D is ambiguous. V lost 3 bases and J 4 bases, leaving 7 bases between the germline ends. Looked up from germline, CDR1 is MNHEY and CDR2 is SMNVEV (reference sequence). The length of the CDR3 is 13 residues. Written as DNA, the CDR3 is TGTGCCAGCAGTTTGGGCAATAATCAGCCCCAGCATTTT. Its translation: CASSLGNNQPQHF.

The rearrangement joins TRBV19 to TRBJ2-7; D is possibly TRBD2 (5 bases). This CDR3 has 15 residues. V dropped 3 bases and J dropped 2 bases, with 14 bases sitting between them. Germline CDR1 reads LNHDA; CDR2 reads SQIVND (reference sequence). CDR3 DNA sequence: TGTGCCAGTAGTATGGGCGAGGGCACCCCCTACGAGCAGTACTTC. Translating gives CASSMGEGTPYEQYF. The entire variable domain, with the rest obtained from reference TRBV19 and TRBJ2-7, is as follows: DGGITQSPKYLFRKEGQNVTLSCEQNLNHDAMYWYRQDPGQGLRLIYYSQIVNDFQKGDIAEGYSVSREKKESFPLTVTSAQKNPTAFYLCASSMGEGTPYEQYFGPGTRLTVT.

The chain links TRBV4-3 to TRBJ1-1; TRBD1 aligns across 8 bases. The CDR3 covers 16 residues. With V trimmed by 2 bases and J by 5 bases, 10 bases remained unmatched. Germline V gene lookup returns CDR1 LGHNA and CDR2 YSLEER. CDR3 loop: CASSQSIFRGLTEAFF. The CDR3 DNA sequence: TGCGCCAGCAGCCAATCTATCTTCAGGGGGCTGACTGAAGCTTTCTTT.

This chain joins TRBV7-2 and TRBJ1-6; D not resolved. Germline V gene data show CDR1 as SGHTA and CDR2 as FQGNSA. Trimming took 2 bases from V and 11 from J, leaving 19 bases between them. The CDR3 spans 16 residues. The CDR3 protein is CASSLSAGIASPPLHF. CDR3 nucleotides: TGTGCCAGCAGCTTATCAGCAGGAATAGCGAGCCCACCCCTCCACTTT.

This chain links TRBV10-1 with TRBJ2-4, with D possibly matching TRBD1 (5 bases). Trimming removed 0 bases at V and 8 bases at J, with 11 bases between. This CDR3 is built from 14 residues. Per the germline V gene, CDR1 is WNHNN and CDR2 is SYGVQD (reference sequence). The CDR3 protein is CASSESGVADIQYF. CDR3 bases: TGCGCCAGCAGTGAGTCAGGGGTTGCGGACATTCAGTACTTC.

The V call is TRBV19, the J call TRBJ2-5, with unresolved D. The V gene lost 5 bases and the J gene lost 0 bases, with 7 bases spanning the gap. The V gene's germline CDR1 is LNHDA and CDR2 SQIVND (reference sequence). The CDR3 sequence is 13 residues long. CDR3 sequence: CASSSRDQETQYF. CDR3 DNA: TGTGCCAGTAGTTCCCGGGACCAAGAGACCCAGTACTTC.

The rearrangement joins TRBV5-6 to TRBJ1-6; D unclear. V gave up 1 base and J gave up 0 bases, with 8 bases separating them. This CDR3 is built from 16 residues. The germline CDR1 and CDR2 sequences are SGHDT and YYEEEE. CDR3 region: CASSLTDPSYNSPLHF. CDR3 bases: TGTGCCAGCAGCTTGACAGATCCCTCCTATAATTCACCCCTCCACTTT.

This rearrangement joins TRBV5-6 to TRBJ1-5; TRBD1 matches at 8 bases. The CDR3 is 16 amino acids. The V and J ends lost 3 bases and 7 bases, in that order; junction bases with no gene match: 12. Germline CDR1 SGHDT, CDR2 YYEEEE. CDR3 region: CASSSSGQGVRQPQHF. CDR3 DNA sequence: TGTGCCAGCAGCTCGTCAGGACAGGGAGTAAGACAGCCCCAGCATTTT.

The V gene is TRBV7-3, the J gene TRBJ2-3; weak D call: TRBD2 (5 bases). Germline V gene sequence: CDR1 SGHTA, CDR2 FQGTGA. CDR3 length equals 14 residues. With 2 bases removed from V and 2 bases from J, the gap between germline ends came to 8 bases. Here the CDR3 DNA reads TGTGCCAGCAGCTTATTCGGGGTCACAGATACGCAGTATTTT. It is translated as CASSLFGVTDTQYF.

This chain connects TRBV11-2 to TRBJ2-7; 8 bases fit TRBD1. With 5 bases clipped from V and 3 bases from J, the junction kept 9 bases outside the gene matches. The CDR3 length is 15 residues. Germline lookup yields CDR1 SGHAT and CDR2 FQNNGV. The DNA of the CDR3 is TGTGCCAGCAGCGATGGACAGGGAGCAGGCTACGAGCAGTACTTC. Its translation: CASSDGQGAGYEQYF. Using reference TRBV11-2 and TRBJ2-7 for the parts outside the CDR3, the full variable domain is EAGVAQSPRYKIIEKRQSVAFWCNPISGHATLYWYQQILGQGPKLLIQFQNNGVVDDSQLPKDRFSAERLKGVDSTLKIQPAKLEDSAVYLCASSDGQGAGYEQYFGPGTRLTVT.

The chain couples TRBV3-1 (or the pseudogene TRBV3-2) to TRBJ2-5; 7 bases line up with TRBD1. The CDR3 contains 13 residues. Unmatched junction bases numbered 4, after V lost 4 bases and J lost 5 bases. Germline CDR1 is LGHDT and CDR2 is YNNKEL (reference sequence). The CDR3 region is CASSPGGEETQYF. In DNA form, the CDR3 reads TGTGCCAGCAGCCCAGGGGGTGAGGAGACCCAGTACTTC.

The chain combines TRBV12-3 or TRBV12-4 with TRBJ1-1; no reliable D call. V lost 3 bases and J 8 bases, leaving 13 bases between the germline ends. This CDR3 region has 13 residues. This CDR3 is CASSFRLRKEAFF. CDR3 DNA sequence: TGTGCCAGCAGTTTCCGACTAAGGAAGGAAGCTTTCTTT.

The CDR3 region has the DNA TGCGCCAGCAGCTTTACAGGGGGCCATCAGCCCCAGCATTTT. Its translation: CASSFTGGHQPQHF. The V call is TRBV5-1, the J call TRBJ1-5; 9 nucleotides agree with TRBD1. Germline CDR1 and CDR2: SGHRS and YFSETQ. This CDR3 comprises 14 residues. The V segment lost 2 bases and the J segment 5 bases; nucleotides outside the gene matches: 2.

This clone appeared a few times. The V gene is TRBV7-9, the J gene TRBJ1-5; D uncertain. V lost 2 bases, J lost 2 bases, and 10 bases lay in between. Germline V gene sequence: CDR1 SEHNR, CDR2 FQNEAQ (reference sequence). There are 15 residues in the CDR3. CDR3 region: CASSLSSQGNQPQHF. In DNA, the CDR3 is TGTGCCAGCAGCTTAAGCAGCCAGGGCAATCAGCCCCAGCATTTT.

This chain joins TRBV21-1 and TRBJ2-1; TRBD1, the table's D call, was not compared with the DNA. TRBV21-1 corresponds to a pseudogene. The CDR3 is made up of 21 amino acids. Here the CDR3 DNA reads TGTGCCAGCAGCAAAACCCCCCGGGACAGCTTAAACTTATTAGACTACAATGAGCAGTTCTTC. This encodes CASSKTPRDSLNLLDYNEQFF.

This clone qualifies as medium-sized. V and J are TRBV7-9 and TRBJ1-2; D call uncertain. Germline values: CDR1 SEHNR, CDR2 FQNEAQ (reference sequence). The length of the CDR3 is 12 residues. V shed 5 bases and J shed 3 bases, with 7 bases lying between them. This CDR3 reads CASSRPDYGYTF. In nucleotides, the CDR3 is TGTGCCAGCAGCCGTCCGGACTATGGCTACACCTTC.

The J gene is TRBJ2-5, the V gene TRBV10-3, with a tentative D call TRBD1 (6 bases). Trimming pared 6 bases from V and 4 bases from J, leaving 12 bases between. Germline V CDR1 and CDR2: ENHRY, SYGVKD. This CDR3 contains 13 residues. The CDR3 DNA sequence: TGTGCCATCAGCGACCAGGGGCGAGAGACCCAGTACTTC. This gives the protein CAISDQGRETQYF.

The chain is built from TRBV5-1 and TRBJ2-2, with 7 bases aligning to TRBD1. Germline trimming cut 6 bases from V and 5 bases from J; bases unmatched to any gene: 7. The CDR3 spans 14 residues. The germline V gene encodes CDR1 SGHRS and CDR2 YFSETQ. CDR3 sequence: CASNEGARTGELFF. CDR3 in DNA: TGCGCCAGCAATGAGGGGGCGCGGACCGGGGAGCTGTTTTTT.

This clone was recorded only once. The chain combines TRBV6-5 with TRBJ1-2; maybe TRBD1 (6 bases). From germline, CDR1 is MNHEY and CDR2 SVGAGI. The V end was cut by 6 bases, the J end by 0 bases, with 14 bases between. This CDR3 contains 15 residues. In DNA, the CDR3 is TGTGCCAGCAGCCGCGACAGGAAAGCTAACTATGGCTACACCTTC. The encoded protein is CASSRDRKANYGYTF.

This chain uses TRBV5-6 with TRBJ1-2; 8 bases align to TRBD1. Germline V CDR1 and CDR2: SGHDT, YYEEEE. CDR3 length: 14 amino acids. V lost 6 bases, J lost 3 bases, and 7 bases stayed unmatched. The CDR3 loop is CASNQGAQDYGYTF. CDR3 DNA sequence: TGTGCCAGCAACCAGGGGGCCCAAGACTATGGCTACACCTTC. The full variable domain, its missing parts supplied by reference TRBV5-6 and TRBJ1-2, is DAGVTQSPTHLIKTRGQQVTLRCSPKSGHDTVSWYQQALGQGPQFIFQYYEEEERQRGNFPDRFSGHQFPNYSSELNVNALLLGDSALYLCASNQGAQDYGYTFGSGTRLTVV.

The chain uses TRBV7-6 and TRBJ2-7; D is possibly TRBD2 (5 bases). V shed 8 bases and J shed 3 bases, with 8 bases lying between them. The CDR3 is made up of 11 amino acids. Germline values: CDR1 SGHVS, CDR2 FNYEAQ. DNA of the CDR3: TGTGCCAGCGGAGAGGGCTACGAGCAGTACTTC. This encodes CASGEGYEQYF.

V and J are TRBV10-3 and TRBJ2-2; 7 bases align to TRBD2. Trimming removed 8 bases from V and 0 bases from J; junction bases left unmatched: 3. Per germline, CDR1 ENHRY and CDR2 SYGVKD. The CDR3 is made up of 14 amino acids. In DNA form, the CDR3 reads TGTGCCATCTGGGGAGGGCCGAACACCGGGGAGCTGTTTTTT. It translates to CAIWGGPNTGELFF.

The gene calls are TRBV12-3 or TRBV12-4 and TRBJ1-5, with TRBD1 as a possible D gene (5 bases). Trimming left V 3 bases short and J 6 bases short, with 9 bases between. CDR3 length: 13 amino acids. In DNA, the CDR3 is TGTGCCAGCAGTTTCAGGGTTAGTCAGCCCCAGCATTTT. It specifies CASSFRVSQPQHF.

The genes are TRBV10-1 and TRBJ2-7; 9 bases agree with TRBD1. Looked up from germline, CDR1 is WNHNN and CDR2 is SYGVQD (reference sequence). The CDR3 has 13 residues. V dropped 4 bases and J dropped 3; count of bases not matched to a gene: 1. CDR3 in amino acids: CASSAGQGYEQYF. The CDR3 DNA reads TGCGCCAGCAGTGCGGGACAGGGCTACGAGCAGTACTTC.

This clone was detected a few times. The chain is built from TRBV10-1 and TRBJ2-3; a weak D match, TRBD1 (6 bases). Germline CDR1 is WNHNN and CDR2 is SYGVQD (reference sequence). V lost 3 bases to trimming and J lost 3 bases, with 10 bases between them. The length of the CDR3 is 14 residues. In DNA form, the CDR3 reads TGCGCCAGCAGTGATGACCAGGGGACAGATACGCAGTATTTT. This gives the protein CASSDDQGTDTQYF.

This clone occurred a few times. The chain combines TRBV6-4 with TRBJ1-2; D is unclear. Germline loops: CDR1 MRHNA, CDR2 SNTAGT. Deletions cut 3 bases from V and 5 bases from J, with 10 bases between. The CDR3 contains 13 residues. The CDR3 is CASSDGPAYGYTF. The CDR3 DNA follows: TGTGCCAGCAGTGATGGGCCCGCTTATGGCTACACCTTC.

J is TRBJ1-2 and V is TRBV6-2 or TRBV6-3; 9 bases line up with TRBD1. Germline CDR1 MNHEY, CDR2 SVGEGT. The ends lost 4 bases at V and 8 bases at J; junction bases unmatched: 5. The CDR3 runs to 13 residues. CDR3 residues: CASSWDREYGYTF. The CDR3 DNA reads TGTGCCAGCAGTTGGGACAGGGAGTACGGCTACACCTTC.